These T cell receptor beta chains were read from a single sample in a study of regulatory T cells in long-lasting Graves disease. Each CDR3 protein is one row after TCRdb ran MiXCR on the multiplex PCR reads. The repertoire holds approximately 690,000 distinct CDR3 sequences, with 25% to 35% as singletons. Material: peripheral blood mononuclear cells (PBMCs), obtained when the disease was refractory, from a patient treated with antithyroid drugs. The receptors derive from a female donor with Graves disease. CDR3s include the opening cysteine and the closing phenylalanine or tryptophan.

v_gene	len	j_gene	CDR3aa
TRBV2	16	TRBJ2-4	CASSELTVLAKNIQYF
TRBV30	13	TRBJ1-2	CAWSGGAVYGYTF
TRBV28	14	TRBJ2-7	CASTKTGGFYEQYF
TRBV7-9	12	TRBJ2-7	CASSWLGGEQYF
TRBV28	17	TRBJ1-3	CASTMREGFFGGNTIYF
TRBV20-1	11	TRBJ1-1	CSASPAGEAFF
TRBV11-1	14	TRBJ1-2	CASSLSLSQDGYTF
TRBV6-2/TRBV6-3	15	TRBJ2-3	CASKATSGSTDTQYF
TRBV30	13	TRBJ2-7	CAWSRRGPYEQYF
TRBV20-1	12	TRBJ1-2	CSASVGADGYTF
TRBV30	13	TRBJ1-3	CAWSSAPGNTIYF
TRBV15	17	TRBJ1-2	CATSMVGPALKPYGYTF
TRBV4-1	12	TRBJ1-4	CASSRQGEKLFF
TRBV24-1	14	TRBJ1-2	CATSSGDDGYGYTF
TRBV3-1	14	TRBJ1-5	CASSYREANQPQHF
TRBV6-1	16	TRBJ2-4	CASSEWTDRNKNIQYF
TRBV2	17	TRBJ1-3	CASSTHLQTVSGNTIYF
TRBV28	13	TRBJ1-6	CASSSKRDSPLHF
TRBV29-1	12	TRBJ1-1	CSTNTGDTEAFF
TRBV11-2	13	TRBJ1-5	CASSSRDNQPQHF
TRBV3-1	15	TRBJ2-7	CASSPPRSGRNEQYF
TRBV10-3	14	TRBJ1-1	CASSLQRSNTEAFF
TRBV6-1	13	TRBJ1-1	CASAGTENTEAFF
TRBV7-6	12	TRBJ2-3	CASSSRTDTQYF
TRBV7-3	13	TRBJ2-5	CASSYSYTETQYF
TRBV3-1	15	TRBJ1-2	CASSQGTGANYGYTF
TRBV5-5	15	TRBJ1-2	CASSWGGQANYGYTF
TRBV7-9	14	TRBJ1-2	CASSPGRTVYGYTF
TRBV6-2/TRBV6-3	13	TRBJ1-1	CASSTQRLTEAFF
TRBV27	15	TRBJ1-5	CASRTQPFGNQPQHF
TRBV9	15	TRBJ2-5	CASSVLGGVQETQYF
TRBV29-1	13	TRBJ1-5	CSVDMGTGQPQHF
TRBV12-3/TRBV12-4	15	TRBJ2-7	CASRPGLAAAYEQYF
TRBV28	16	TRBJ2-5	CASSRGTSGREETQYF
TRBV13	13	TRBJ2-2	CASSSPGPGELFF
TRBV19	11	TRBJ2-7	CATFFGIEQYF
TRBV6-2/TRBV6-3	15	TRBJ1-1	CASSYLRFLNTEAFF
TRBV18	11	TRBJ2-7	CASSMTGEQYF
TRBV12-3/TRBV12-4	18	TRBJ2-6	CASSPNRGRLSGANVLTF
TRBV28	14	TRBJ1-1	CASSPHRERTEAFF
TRBV12-5	14	TRBJ1-1	CASGFGRLNTEAFF
TRBV5-1	12	TRBJ1-2	CASSSDIYGYTF
TRBV29-1	12	TRBJ1-6	CSVSTGDSPLHF
TRBV19	14	TRBJ1-1	CASSLGQDGPEAFF
TRBV29-1	14	TRBJ1-5	CSVAWRGAGQPQHF
TRBV5-1	13	TRBJ2-7	CASSRTQTFEQYF